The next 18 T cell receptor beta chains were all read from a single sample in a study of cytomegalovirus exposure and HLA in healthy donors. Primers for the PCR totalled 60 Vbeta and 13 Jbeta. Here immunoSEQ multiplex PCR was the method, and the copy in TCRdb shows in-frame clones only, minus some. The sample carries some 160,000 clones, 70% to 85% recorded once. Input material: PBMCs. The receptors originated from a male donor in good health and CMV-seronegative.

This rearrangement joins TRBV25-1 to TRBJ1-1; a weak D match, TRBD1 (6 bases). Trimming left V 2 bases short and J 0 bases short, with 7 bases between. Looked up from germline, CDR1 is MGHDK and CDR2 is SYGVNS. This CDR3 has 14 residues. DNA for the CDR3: TGTGCCAGCAGTGAAAACAGGGTGAACACTGAAGCTTTCTTT. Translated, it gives CASSENRVNTEAFF.

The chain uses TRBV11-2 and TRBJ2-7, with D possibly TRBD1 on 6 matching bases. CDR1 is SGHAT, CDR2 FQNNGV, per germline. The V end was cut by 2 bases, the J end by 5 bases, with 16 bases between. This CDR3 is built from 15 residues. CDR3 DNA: TGTGCCAGCAGCTTAAGGCAGGGGAATAGAGACGAGCAGTACTTC. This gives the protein CASSLRQGNRDEQYF.

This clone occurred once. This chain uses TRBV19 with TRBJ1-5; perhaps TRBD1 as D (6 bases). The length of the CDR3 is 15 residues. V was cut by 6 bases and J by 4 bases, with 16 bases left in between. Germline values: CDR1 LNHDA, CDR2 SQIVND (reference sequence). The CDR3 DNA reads TGTGCCAGTAGAGGGCGACAGGACCCTAATCAGCCCCAGCATTTT. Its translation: CASRGRQDPNQPQHF. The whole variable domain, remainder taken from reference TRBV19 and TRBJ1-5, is DGGITQSPKYLFRKEGQNVTLSCEQNLNHDAMYWYRQDPGQGLRLIYYSQIVNDFQKGDIAEGYSVSREKKESFPLTVTSAQKNPTAFYLCASRGRQDPNQPQHFGDGTRLSIL.

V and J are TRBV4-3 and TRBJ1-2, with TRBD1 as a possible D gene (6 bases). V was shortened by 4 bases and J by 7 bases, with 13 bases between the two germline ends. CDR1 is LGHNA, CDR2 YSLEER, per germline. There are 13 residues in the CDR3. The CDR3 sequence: CASSLTGISGYTF. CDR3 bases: TGCGCCAGCAGCCTTACAGGGATCAGTGGCTACACCTTC.

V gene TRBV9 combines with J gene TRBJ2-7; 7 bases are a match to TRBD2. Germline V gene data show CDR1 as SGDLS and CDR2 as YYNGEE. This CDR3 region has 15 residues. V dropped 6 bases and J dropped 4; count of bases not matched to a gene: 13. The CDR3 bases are TGTGCCAGCAACCCTCTCCCGGGGGAGGGGTACGAGCAGTACTTC. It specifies CASNPLPGEGYEQYF.

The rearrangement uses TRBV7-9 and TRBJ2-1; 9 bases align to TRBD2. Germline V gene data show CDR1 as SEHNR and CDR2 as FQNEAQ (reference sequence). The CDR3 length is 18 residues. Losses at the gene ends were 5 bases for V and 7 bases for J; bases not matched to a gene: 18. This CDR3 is CASSPDRFGLAGLNEQFF. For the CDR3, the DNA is TGTGCCAGCAGCCCCGATAGGTTCGGGCTAGCGGGACTTAATGAGCAGTTCTTC.

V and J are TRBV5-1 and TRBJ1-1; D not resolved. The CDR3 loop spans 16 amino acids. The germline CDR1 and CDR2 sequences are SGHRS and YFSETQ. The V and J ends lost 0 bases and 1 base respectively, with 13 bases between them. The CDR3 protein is CASSLAGSLGNTEAFF. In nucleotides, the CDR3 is TGCGCCAGCAGCTTGGCGGGGAGTCTAGGGAACACTGAAGCTTTCTTT.

CDR3 nucleotide sequence: TGTGCCAGCAGCCAATTGAGTCAGGGCGGTGGCTACACCTTC. It specifies CASSQLSQGGGYTF. The J gene is TRBJ1-2, the V gene TRBV16; tentatively, D is TRBD1 (5 bases). Germline loops: CDR1 KGHSY, CDR2 FQNENV. Trimming cost V 1 base and J 7 bases, with 13 bases left between them. This CDR3 is built from 14 residues.

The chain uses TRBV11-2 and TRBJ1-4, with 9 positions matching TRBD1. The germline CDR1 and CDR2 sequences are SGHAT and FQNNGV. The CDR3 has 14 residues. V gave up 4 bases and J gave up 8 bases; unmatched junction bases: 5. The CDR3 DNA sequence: TGTGCCAGCAGCTCTACAGGGGGCCGGGAAAAACTGTTTTTT. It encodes CASSSTGGREKLFF.

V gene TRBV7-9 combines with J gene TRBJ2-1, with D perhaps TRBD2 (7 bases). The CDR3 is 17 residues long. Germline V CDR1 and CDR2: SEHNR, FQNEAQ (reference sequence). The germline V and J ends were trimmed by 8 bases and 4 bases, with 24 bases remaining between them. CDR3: CASGLGGSKRGYNEQFF. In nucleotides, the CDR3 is TGTGCCAGCGGCCTAGGGGGTTCCAAGCGGGGTTACAATGAGCAGTTCTTC.

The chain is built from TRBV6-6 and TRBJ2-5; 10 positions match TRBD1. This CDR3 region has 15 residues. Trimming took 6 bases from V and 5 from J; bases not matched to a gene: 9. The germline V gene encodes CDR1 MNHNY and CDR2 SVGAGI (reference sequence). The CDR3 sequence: CASRRQGARGETQYF. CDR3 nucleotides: TGTGCCAGCAGAAGACAGGGGGCTAGGGGGGAGACCCAGTACTTC.

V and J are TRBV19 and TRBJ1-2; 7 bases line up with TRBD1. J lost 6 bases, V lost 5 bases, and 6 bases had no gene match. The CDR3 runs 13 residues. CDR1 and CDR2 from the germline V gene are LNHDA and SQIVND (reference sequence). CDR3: CASSFQGVDGYTF. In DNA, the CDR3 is TGTGCCAGTAGTTTTCAGGGGGTTGATGGCTACACCTTC.

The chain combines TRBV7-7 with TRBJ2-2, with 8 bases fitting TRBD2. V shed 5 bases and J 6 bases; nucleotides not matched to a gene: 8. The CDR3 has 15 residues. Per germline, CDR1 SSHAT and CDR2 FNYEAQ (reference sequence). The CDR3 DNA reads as TGTGCCAGCAGCGCGAGCGGGAGTTACTCCGGGGAGCTGTTTTTT. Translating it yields CASSASGSYSGELFF.

The CDR3 spells CASNPRDRGTGELFF. For the CDR3, the DNA is TGTGCCTCAAATCCCCGAGACAGGGGCACCGGGGAGCTGTTTTTT. The chain is built from TRBV6-6 and TRBJ2-2; 8 bases fit TRBD1. Germline V lookup: CDR1 MNHNY, CDR2 SVGAGI (reference sequence). The CDR3 has 15 amino acids. V trimming: 11 bases; J trimming: 4 bases; junction bases outside the gene matches: 12.

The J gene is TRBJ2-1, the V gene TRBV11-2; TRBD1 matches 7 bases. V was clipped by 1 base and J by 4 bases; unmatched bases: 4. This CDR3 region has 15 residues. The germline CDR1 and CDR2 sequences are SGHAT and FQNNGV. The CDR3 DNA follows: TGTGCCAGCAGCTTAGCACAGGGGCAATACAATGAGCAGTTCTTC. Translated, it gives CASSLAQGQYNEQFF.

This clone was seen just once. The CDR3 bases are TGCGCCAGCAGCCAAGATGGCAGCGGGAGAATGAATGAGCAGTTCTTC. Translating it yields CASSQDGSGRMNEQFF. The chain is built from TRBV4-1 and TRBJ2-1, with TRBD2 matching 8 bases. CDR1 MGHRA and CDR2 YSYEKL come from the germline V gene. This CDR3 comprises 16 residues. V was pared by 0 bases and J by 7 bases, with 8 bases of the junction left unmatched.

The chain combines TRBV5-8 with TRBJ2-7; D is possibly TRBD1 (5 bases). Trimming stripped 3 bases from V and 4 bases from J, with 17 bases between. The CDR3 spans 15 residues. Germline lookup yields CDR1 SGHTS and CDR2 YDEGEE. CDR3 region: CASSSRTTVRYEQYF. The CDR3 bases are TGTGCCAGCAGCTCGCGGACAACGGTCCGGTACGAGCAGTACTTC.

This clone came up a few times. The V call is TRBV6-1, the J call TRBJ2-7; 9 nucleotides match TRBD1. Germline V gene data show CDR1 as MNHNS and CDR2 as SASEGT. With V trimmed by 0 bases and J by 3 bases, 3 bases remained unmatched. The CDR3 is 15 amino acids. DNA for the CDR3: TGTGCCAGCAGTGAAGCTTGGACAGGGGACTACGAGCAGTACTTC. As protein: CASSEAWTGDYEQYF.